This T cell receptor (beta chain) appears in the sequencing data of a study of response to subunit inactivated influenza vaccine. Study findings and constraints: Researchers suggested that each seasonal influenza vaccination recruits few new T cells.

V was pared by 4 bases and J by 2 bases, with 3 bases of the junction left unmatched. CDR3 length: 14 amino acids. The V gene's germline CDR1 is DFQATT and CDR2 SNEGSKA (reference sequence). Only a few counts were recorded for this clonotype. Its antigen is currently unknown. MiXCR was run by TCRdb on the RT-PCR reads, yielding one entry per CDR3 protein. Of fewer than 700,000 distinct CDR3 sequences listed, 13% were seen once; the top ten hold about an eighth. This receptor was obtained from a man aged 50 to 60 who received an inactivated influenza vaccine. The V call is TRBV20-1, the J call TRBJ1-5, with 9 bases fitting TRBD1. The material was PBMCs from blood, obtained about 40 days after vaccination. In nucleotides, the CDR3 is TGCAGTGCTACCACAGGGGGCCGCAATCAGCCCCAGCATTTT. It translates to CSATTGGRNQPQHF.